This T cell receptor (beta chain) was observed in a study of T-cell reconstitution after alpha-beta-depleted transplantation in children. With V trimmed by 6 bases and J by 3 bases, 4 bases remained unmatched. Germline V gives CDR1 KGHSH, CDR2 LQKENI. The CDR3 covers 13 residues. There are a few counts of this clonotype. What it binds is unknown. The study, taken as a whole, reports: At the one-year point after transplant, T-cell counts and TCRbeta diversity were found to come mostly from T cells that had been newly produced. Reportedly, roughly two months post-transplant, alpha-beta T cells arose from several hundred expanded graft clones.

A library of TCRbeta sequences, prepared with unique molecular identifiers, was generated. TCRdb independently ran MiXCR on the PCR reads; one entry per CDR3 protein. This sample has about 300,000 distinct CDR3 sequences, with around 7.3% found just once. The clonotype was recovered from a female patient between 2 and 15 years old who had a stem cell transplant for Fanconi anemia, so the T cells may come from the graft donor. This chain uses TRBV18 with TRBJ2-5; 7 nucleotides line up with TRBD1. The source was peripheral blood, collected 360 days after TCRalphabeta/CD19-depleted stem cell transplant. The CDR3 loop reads CASSYDREETQYF. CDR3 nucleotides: TGTGCCAGCTCCTACGACAGGGAAGAGACCCAGTACTTC.